This entry lists 15 T cell receptor beta chains sequenced from one sample in a study of identical twins. TCRdb reprocessed the 5' RACE reads via MiXCR and lists one record per CDR3 protein. The sample lists roughly 470,000 distinct CDR3 sequences, about 13% seen once, with around 0.98% in the top ten. This sample also belongs to another study, concerning yellow fever vaccine responses in identical twins.

Sequencing used CD4+ T cells sorted from blood. The receptors come from a woman between 18 and 30 years old in good health.

Comment on this clonotype: A read error may explain this, as a much larger clone is one base away. The chain couples TRBV5-1 to TRBJ1-1, with TRBD1 identical over 7 bases. V lost 4 bases and J lost 1; bases outside the gene matches: 4. Per the germline V gene, CDR1 is SGHRS and CDR2 is YFSETQ. The CDR3 contains 14 residues. CDR3 region: CASSVGQTNTEAFF. The CDR3 nucleotides read TGCGCCAGCAGCGTGGGACAGACGAACACTGAAGCTTTCTTT.

J is TRBJ2-5 and V is TRBV14, with unresolved D. Trimming removed 4 bases at V and 5 bases at J, with 17 bases between. CDR1 and CDR2 (germline): SGHDN, FVKESK. CDR3 length equals 15 residues. The CDR3 region has the DNA TGTGCCAGCAGCCTCAGAATAGACCCCGCGGAGACCCAGTACTTC. Translation gives CASSLRIDPAETQYF.

This clonotype was picked up a small number of times. The chain employs TRBV18 and TRBJ2-1, with 10 bases matching TRBD2. V lost 8 bases, J lost 6 bases, and 7 bases stayed unmatched. Germline assignment: CDR1 KGHSH and CDR2 LQKENI. The CDR3 sequence is 14 residues long. CDR3 residues: CASGPGLASNEQFF. Written as DNA, the CDR3 is TGTGCCAGCGGACCGGGACTAGCGTCCAATGAGCAGTTCTTC.

This clonotype was observed a few times. The chain combines TRBV4-1 with TRBJ2-2, with D maybe TRBD1 (9 bases). CDR1 is MGHRA, CDR2 YSYEKL, per germline. V was cut by 1 base and J by 7 bases, with 13 bases left in between. The CDR3 contains 15 residues. The DNA of the CDR3 is TGCGCCAGCAGCCAAGTAGCGGGACAGGGCGGGGAGCTGTTTTTT. It translates to CASSQVAGQGGELFF.

J is TRBJ2-7 and V is TRBV6-2 or TRBV6-3; 7 nucleotides align to TRBD1. Per the germline V gene, CDR1 is MNHEY and CDR2 is SVGEGT. This CDR3 comprises 12 residues. V dropped 6 bases and J dropped 7; count of bases not matched to a gene: 6. CDR3 DNA sequence: TGTGCCAGCAGAGACAGGGTGAGAGAGCAGTACTTC. Translation gives CASRDRVREQYF.

V and J are TRBV30 and TRBJ1-2; weak D call: TRBD1 (6 bases). V was clipped by 3 bases and J by 8 bases, with 13 bases between them. Germline CDR1 GTSNPN, CDR2 SVGIG (reference sequence). The CDR3 loop spans 12 amino acids. The CDR3 is CAWSANRDGYTF. The CDR3 DNA follows: TGTGCCTGGAGCGCTAACAGGGACGGCTACACCTTC. The entire variable domain, with the rest obtained from reference TRBV30 and TRBJ1-2, is as follows: SQTIHQWPATLVQPVGSPLSLECTVEGTSNPNLYWYRQAAGRGLQLLFYSVGIGQISSEVPQNLSASRPQDRQFILSSKKLLLSDSGFYLCAWSANRDGYTFGSGTRLTVV.

This sequence joins TRBV7-2 and TRBJ2-2; tentative D call: TRBD1 (6 bases). Germline values: CDR1 SGHTA, CDR2 FQGNSA. This CDR3 comprises 15 residues. V lost 2 bases, J lost 1 base, and 8 bases lay in between. CDR3 in DNA: TGTGCCAGCAGCTTACTGACAGGGAACACCGGGGAGCTGTTTTTT. Protein product: CASSLLTGNTGELFF.

V usage is TRBV29-1 and J usage is TRBJ2-7; D may correspond to TRBD1 or TRBD2 (5 bases each). The CDR3 has 13 amino acids. The V and J ends lost 0 bases and 11 bases respectively, with 17 bases between them. The V gene's germline CDR1 is SQVTM and CDR2 ANQGSEA. Here the CDR3 DNA reads TGCAGCGTTGAAGATCCACGAGGGGCGACGAAGTACTTC. It translates to CSVEDPRGATKYF.

Notes on this clonotype: At one end, the junction sequence differs from germline, possibly due to a read error. The chain recombines TRBV11-2 with TRBJ2-1, with D possibly being TRBD2 (5 bases). This CDR3 contains 13 residues. Germline V CDR1 and CDR2: SGHAT, FQNNGV. The CDR3 DNA reads as TGTGCCAGCAACTTAAACGGAGGCAATGAGCAGTTCTTC. As protein: CASNLNGGNEQFF. The full variable domain, completed using reference TRBV11-2 and TRBJ2-1, is EAGVAQSPRYKIIEKRQSVAFWCNPISGHATLYWYQQILGQGPKLLIQFQNNGVVDDSQLPKDRFSAERLKGVDSTLKIQPAKLEDSAVYLCASNLNGGNEQFFGPGTRLTVL.

This clonotype has a count of ten or more. The V and J genes are TRBV12-3 or TRBV12-4 and TRBJ2-3; 11 nucleotides line up with TRBD2. V dropped 7 bases and J dropped 1; count of bases not matched to a gene: 4. The CDR3 extends over 15 amino acids. CDR3: CASTILAGGTDTQYF. The CDR3 nucleotides read TGTGCCAGCACTATACTAGCGGGAGGCACAGATACGCAGTATTTT.

V gene TRBV18 combines with J gene TRBJ2-7, with TRBD1 matching over 8 bases. With 5 bases clipped from V and 5 bases from J, the junction kept 14 bases outside the gene matches. This CDR3 region has 16 residues. Germline CDR1 reads KGHSH; CDR2 reads LQKENI. Here the CDR3 reads CASSRRGQGRINEQYF. The CDR3 coding sequence is TGTGCCAGCTCAAGAAGAGGACAGGGAAGAATCAACGAGCAGTACTTC.

A remark on this clonotype: The junction departs from the called germline gene at one end, perhaps through a read error. The gene calls are TRBV12-3 or TRBV12-4 and TRBJ2-2; D is perhaps TRBD2 (6 bases). The CDR3 totals 14 residues. CDR3 sequence reads: CASSLGRNAGELFF. The DNA of the CDR3 is TGTGCCAGCAGTTTGGGGAGGAACGCCGGGGAGCTGTTTTTT.

This clonotype was counted between two and nine times. In DNA, the CDR3 is TGCAGTGCTAGAGGGTCCCGGGGGCAGCAAGAGACCCAGTACTTC. This translates into CSARGSRGQQETQYF. V is TRBV20-1 and J is TRBJ2-5; D is perhaps TRBD1 or TRBD2 (6 bases each). V shed 1 base and J shed 2 bases, with 14 bases lying between them. CDR1 and CDR2 from the germline V gene are DFQATT and SNEGSKA (reference sequence). The CDR3 is 15 residues long.

This clonotype was counted between two and nine times. The rearrangement uses TRBV7-2 and TRBJ1-5; D is possibly TRBD1 (5 bases). V was cut by 1 base and J by 3 bases, with 10 bases left in between. The CDR3 loop spans 15 amino acids. The germline gives CDR1 SGHTA, CDR2 FQGNSA. The CDR3 is CASSLVLGHNQPQHF. The CDR3 DNA reads as TGTGCCAGCAGCTTAGTATTAGGACACAATCAGCCCCAGCATTTT.

This clonotype was seen a handful of times. The genes are TRBV11-3 and TRBJ2-3; D ambiguous. Per germline, CDR1 SGHNT and CDR2 YENEEA. The CDR3 length is 14 residues. Trimming shortened V by 1 base and J by 5 bases, and 10 bases separated the two germline ends. CDR3 protein: CASSLGTLEDTQYF. The CDR3 coding sequence is TGTGCCAGCAGCTTAGGGACCCTAGAAGATACGCAGTATTTT.